Listed here are 27 T cell receptor beta chains from one sample, sequenced in a study of control samples from healthy donors and cancer patients. The data were produced by immunoSEQ multiplex PCR, yet TCRdb's version contains in-frame clones alone and is incomplete. The sample yields 65,000 to 90,000 clones, approximately 94% seen once. The sequenced material came from blood. The receptors were gathered from a woman aged 25-40 years in good health.

The CDR3 bases are TGCGCCAGCAGCCCCGTTGGACCCTACGAGCAGTACTTC. It yields the protein CASSPVGPYEQYF. The chain recombines TRBV5-1 with TRBJ2-7; D remains ambiguous. The germline V gene encodes CDR1 SGHRS and CDR2 YFSETQ. The V end was cut by 4 bases, the J end by 2 bases, with 10 bases between. This CDR3 region has 13 residues.

The chain employs TRBV11-2 and TRBJ2-5; TRBD1 might be the D (6 bases). CDR1 is SGHAT, CDR2 FQNNGV, per germline. The V gene lost 5 bases and the J gene lost 2 bases, with 18 bases spanning the gap. This CDR3 contains 16 residues. The CDR3 DNA reads as TGTGCCAGCAGCATCCCCAGACAGGTAGAACAAGAGACCCAGTACTTC. Its protein product is CASSIPRQVEQETQYF.

This chain connects TRBV28 to TRBJ1-6, with a possible D match to TRBD1 (6 bases). The V gene lost 8 bases and the J gene lost 9 bases, with 17 bases spanning the gap. This CDR3 region has 14 residues. Germline V lookup: CDR1 MDHEN, CDR2 SYDVKM. The CDR3: CASRRPGESSPLHF. CDR3 nucleotide sequence: TGTGCCAGCCGTCGGCCAGGGGAGTCTTCACCCCTCCACTTT.

This clone was observed a single time. The chain employs TRBV9 and TRBJ2-1; 7 bases fit TRBD1. V trimming: 3 bases; J trimming: 9 bases; junction bases outside the gene matches: 3. Germline assignment: CDR1 SGDLS and CDR2 YYNGEE. This CDR3 is 12 amino acids long. The CDR3 spells CASSGTGSEQFF. For the CDR3, the DNA is TGTGCCAGCAGCGGGACAGGTTCTGAGCAGTTCTTC.

This rearrangement joins TRBV28 to TRBJ2-1, with D uncertain. The CDR3 contains 16 residues. From germline, CDR1 is MDHEN and CDR2 SYDVKM. The ends were cut back, 3 bases at V and 5 bases at J, with 17 bases in the middle. CDR3 sequence: CASSFGVLIEDNEQFF. The CDR3, as DNA: TGTGCCAGCAGTTTTGGGGTGTTGATAGAGGACAATGAGCAGTTCTTC. The variable domain in full, with the rest retrieved from reference TRBV28 and TRBJ2-1, is DVKVTQSSRYLVKRTGEKVFLECVQDMDHENMFWYRQDPGLGLRLIYFSYDVKMKEKGDIPEGYSVSREKKERFSLILESASTNQTSMYLCASSFGVLIEDNEQFFGPGTRLTVL.

The rearrangement uses TRBV11-2 and TRBJ1-3, with D possibly TRBD1 on 5 matching bases. The CDR3 covers 16 residues. The V end lost 1 base, the J end lost 0 bases, and 10 bases lay between the germline ends. Germline lookup yields CDR1 SGHAT and CDR2 FQNNGV. CDR3 sequence reads: CASSLAGRSSGNTIYF. DNA of the CDR3: TGTGCCAGCAGCTTAGCAGGGAGGTCCTCTGGAAACACCATATATTTT.

The gene calls are TRBV4-2 and TRBJ2-1, with D perhaps TRBD1 (6 bases). CDR3 length: 13 residues. Germline loops: CDR1 LGHNA, CDR2 YNFKEQ. Trimming removed 1 base from V and 8 bases from J, with 9 bases in between. CDR3 in DNA: TGTGCCAGCAGCCAAGCAGGGGCCGATGAGCAGTTCTTC. Protein product: CASSQAGADEQFF.

The chain is built from TRBV6-4 and TRBJ1-1; 7 positions match TRBD1. This CDR3 is 15 amino acids long. Germline CDR1 and CDR2: MRHNA and SNTAGT. Trimming cost V 3 bases and J 7 bases; bases outside gene matches: 11. The CDR3 DNA reads as TGTGCCAGCAGTGAGTATATGACAGGGCCAAATGAAGCTTTCTTT. It is translated as CASSEYMTGPNEAFF.

CDR3 sequence reads: CASSLTGRVGEKLFF. The CDR3 DNA sequence: TGTGCCAGCAGCTTAACGGGCAGGGTTGGTGAAAAACTGTTTTTT. The V call is TRBV7-3, the J call TRBJ1-4; TRBD1 is a possible D gene (5 bases). The V gene lost 0 bases and the J gene lost 7 bases, with 12 bases spanning the gap. The CDR3 covers 15 residues. Germline CDR1 SGHTA, CDR2 FQGTGA.

The chain is built from TRBV29-1 and TRBJ1-1; D may be TRBD1 (6 bases). V was trimmed by 7 bases and J by 1 base, leaving 13 bases between them. The germline V gene has CDR1 SQVTM and CDR2 ANQGSEA. The CDR3 sequence is 13 residues long. CDR3 loop: CSAGYRANTEAFF. DNA for the CDR3: TGCAGCGCCGGATACAGGGCGAACACTGAAGCTTTCTTT. Using reference TRBV29-1 and TRBJ1-1 for the parts outside the CDR3, the full variable domain is SAVISQKPSRDICQRGTSLTIQCQVDSQVTMMFWYRQQPGQSLTLIATANQGSEATYESGFVIDKFPISRPNLTFSTLTVSNMSPEDSSIYLCSAGYRANTEAFFGQGTRLTVV.

The chain employs TRBV6-1 and TRBJ2-7; D possibly uses TRBD1 or TRBD2 (7 bases each). Germline lookup yields CDR1 MNHNS and CDR2 SASEGT. The CDR3 is 15 residues long. Trimming removed 2 bases from V and 7 bases from J, with 18 bases in between. The chain's CDR3 is CASSEPWEGAGEQYV. CDR3 nucleotides: TGTGCCAGCAGTGAACCCTGGGAGGGGGCGGGAGAGCAGTACGTC.

V and J are TRBV28 and TRBJ1-4; D is unclear. The CDR3 is made up of 12 amino acids. The germline V gene has CDR1 MDHEN and CDR2 SYDVKM. Trimming removed 6 bases at V and 7 bases at J, with 9 bases between. The CDR3 DNA reads TGTGCCAGCAGGGGCCTAGGTGAAAAACTGTTTTTT. Translating it yields CASRGLGEKLFF.

The chain combines TRBV28 with TRBJ2-1; no clear D. The CDR3 spans 16 residues. Germline CDR1 and CDR2: MDHEN and SYDVKM. V was clipped by 2 bases and J by 5 bases, with 16 bases between them. The CDR3 sequence: CASSLGRKKLNNEQFF. The CDR3 DNA reads as TGTGCCAGCAGTTTAGGCAGGAAGAAACTAAACAATGAGCAGTTCTTC.

The J gene is TRBJ1-5, the V gene TRBV10-3, with 9 positions matching TRBD1. The germline gives CDR1 ENHRY, CDR2 SYGVKD. This CDR3 comprises 16 residues. The V and J ends lost 8 bases and 0 bases, in that order; junction bases with no gene match: 8. This CDR3 reads CAIGDRVVNSNQPQHF. The CDR3 DNA is TGTGCCATCGGGGACAGGGTAGTTAATAGCAATCAGCCCCAGCATTTT.

The V and J genes are TRBV10-3 and TRBJ1-1; no definite D call. V dropped 0 bases and J dropped 0 bases, with 11 bases sitting between them. Germline CDR1 and CDR2: ENHRY and SYGVKD. This CDR3 contains 16 residues. CDR3 DNA: TGTGCCATCAGTGAGTCATCGGGTATGATGAACACTGAAGCTTTCTTT. It is translated as CAISESSGMMNTEAFF.

This chain uses TRBV19 with TRBJ1-2; D not resolved. V lost 2 bases to trimming and J lost 0 bases, with 10 bases between them. CDR1 and CDR2 (germline): LNHDA, SQIVND (reference sequence). This CDR3 spans 15 amino acids. CDR3 region: CASSISSPANYGYTF. CDR3 bases: TGTGCCAGTAGTATATCCAGCCCAGCTAACTATGGCTACACCTTC.

The chain links TRBV2 to TRBJ1-5; a weak D match, TRBD1 (5 bases). With 2 bases removed from V and 6 bases from J, the gap between germline ends came to 8 bases. The length of the CDR3 is 13 residues. Germline CDR1 SNHLY, CDR2 FYNNEI. CDR3 residues: CASSESGGQPQHF. DNA of the CDR3: TGTGCCAGCAGTGAAAGTGGGGGTCAGCCCCAGCATTTT.

The genes are TRBV5-1 and TRBJ2-1, with D tentatively TRBD1 (5 bases). The ends were cut back, 3 bases at V and 4 bases at J, with 11 bases in the middle. The germline gives CDR1 SGHRS, CDR2 YFSETQ. The CDR3 runs to 14 residues. The CDR3 spells CASSSTTGYNEQFF. For the CDR3, the DNA is TGCGCCAGCAGCTCTACCACAGGTTACAATGAGCAGTTCTTC. Filled out from reference TRBV5-1 and TRBJ2-1, the complete variable domain reads KAGVTQTPRYLIKTRGQQVTLSCSPISGHRSVSWYQQTPGQGLQFLFEYFSETQRNKGNFPGRFSGRQFSNSRSEMNVSTLELGDSALYLCASSSTTGYNEQFFGPGTRLTVL.

The chain has TRBV14 and TRBJ2-2, with a weak D call TRBD1 (5 bases). The CDR3 covers 16 residues. Germline V gene lookup returns CDR1 SGHDN and CDR2 FVKESK. Trimming removed 1 base from V and 3 bases from J, with 12 bases in between. The CDR3 is CASSQVAGLHTGELFF. CDR3 DNA: TGTGCCAGCAGCCAAGTGGCAGGGCTACACACCGGGGAGCTGTTTTTT.

The chain employs TRBV6-5 and TRBJ1-2, with 9 nucleotides matching TRBD1. This CDR3 region has 15 residues. CDR1 MNHEY and CDR2 SVGAGI come from the germline V gene. J gave up 6 bases and V 1 base, and 6 bases lay outside the gene matches. The CDR3 coding sequence is TGTGCCAGCAGTTACTTAGGGACAGGGTCGCATGGCTACACCTTC. This encodes CASSYLGTGSHGYTF.

The CDR3 sequence: CASSQEFPGRSNIQYF. The CDR3 DNA follows: TGCGCCAGCAGCCAAGAATTCCCAGGGAGGTCGAACATTCAGTACTTC. The rearrangement links TRBV4-1 to TRBJ2-4, with D possibly matching TRBD2 (6 bases). The CDR3 covers 16 residues. The germline V gene encodes CDR1 MGHRA and CDR2 YSYEKL. The germline V and J ends were trimmed by 0 bases and 7 bases, with 16 bases remaining between them.

To note about this clone: The sample carries other DNA sequences with the same CDR3. In nucleotides, the CDR3 is TGTGCCAGTAGTATTCAGGCAGGGGGGCGATACGAGCAGTACTTC. Translating gives CASSIQAGGRYEQYF. This chain uses TRBV19 with TRBJ2-7; perhaps TRBD1 as D (7 bases). CDR1 and CDR2 from the germline V gene are LNHDA and SQIVND (reference sequence). The V end lost 3 bases, the J end lost 4 bases, and 16 bases lay between the germline ends. This CDR3 is built from 15 residues.

The chain employs TRBV28 and TRBJ1-2; D uncertain. Per the germline V gene, CDR1 is MDHEN and CDR2 is SYDVKM. There are 13 residues in the CDR3. V lost 8 bases and J 0 bases, leaving 10 bases between the germline ends. The CDR3 DNA is TGTGCCAGCTGGAGGAAGTCTAACTATGGCTACACCTTC. Translating gives CASWRKSNYGYTF.

The chain employs TRBV19 and TRBJ1-3; D is possibly TRBD1 (5 bases). CDR1 and CDR2 from the germline V gene are LNHDA and SQIVND (reference sequence). Trimming left V 3 bases short and J 4 bases short, with 10 bases between. This CDR3 spans 14 amino acids. The chain's CDR3 is CASSILAGGNTIYF. In DNA form, the CDR3 reads TGTGCCAGTAGTATTTTGGCAGGGGGAAACACCATATATTTT. The whole variable domain, remainder taken from reference TRBV19 and TRBJ1-3, is DGGITQSPKYLFRKEGQNVTLSCEQNLNHDAMYWYRQDPGQGLRLIYYSQIVNDFQKGDIAEGYSVSREKKESFPLTVTSAQKNPTAFYLCASSILAGGNTIYFGEGSWLTVV.

J is TRBJ1-6 and V is TRBV30; 8 nucleotides align to TRBD1. The CDR3 is made up of 15 amino acids. CDR1 GTSNPN and CDR2 SVGIG come from the germline V gene (reference sequence). V lost 5 bases to trimming and J lost 7 bases; unmatched junction nucleotides: 10. CDR3 nucleotides: TGTGCCTGGCTTCCCCCAGGGGGCTACAATTCACCCCTCCACTTT. This encodes CAWLPPGGYNSPLHF.

This sequence joins TRBV7-9 and TRBJ2-1, with unresolved D. Germline loops: CDR1 SEHNR, CDR2 FQNEAQ (reference sequence). There are 15 residues in the CDR3. V was shortened by 4 bases and J by 7 bases, with 17 bases between the two germline ends. The CDR3 region has the DNA TGTGCCAGCAGCTCCAATAGGGCATACGGTAATGAGCAGTTCTTC. Translating gives CASSSNRAYGNEQFF.

This clone was picked up one time. The chain combines TRBV4-1 with TRBJ1-5; no reliable D call. CDR1 is MGHRA and CDR2 is YSYEKL in the germline V gene. The ends were cut back, 1 base at V and 0 bases at J, with 10 bases in the middle. The CDR3 is 16 amino acids. For the CDR3, the DNA is TGCGCCAGCAGCCAAGTGGCACCTTATAGCAATCAGCCCCAGCATTTT. Amino acids: CASSQVAPYSNQPQHF.